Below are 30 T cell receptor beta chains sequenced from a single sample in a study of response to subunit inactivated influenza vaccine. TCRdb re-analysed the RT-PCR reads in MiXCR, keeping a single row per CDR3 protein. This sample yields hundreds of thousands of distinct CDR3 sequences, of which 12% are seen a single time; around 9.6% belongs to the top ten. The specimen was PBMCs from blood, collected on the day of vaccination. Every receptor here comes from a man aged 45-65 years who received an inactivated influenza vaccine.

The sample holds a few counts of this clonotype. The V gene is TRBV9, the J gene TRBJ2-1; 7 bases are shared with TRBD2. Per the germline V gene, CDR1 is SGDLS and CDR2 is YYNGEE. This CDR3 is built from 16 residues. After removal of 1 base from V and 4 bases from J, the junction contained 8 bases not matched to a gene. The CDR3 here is CASSVNREDPYNEQFF. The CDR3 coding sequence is TGTGCCAGCAGCGTAAATCGGGAGGACCCATACAATGAGCAGTTCTTC. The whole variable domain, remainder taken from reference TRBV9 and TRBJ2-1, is DSGVTQTPKHLITATGQRVTLRCSPRSGDLSVYWYQQSLDQGLQFLIQYYNGEERAKGNILERFSAQQFPDLHSELNLSSLELGDSALYFCASSVNREDPYNEQFFGPGTRLTVL.

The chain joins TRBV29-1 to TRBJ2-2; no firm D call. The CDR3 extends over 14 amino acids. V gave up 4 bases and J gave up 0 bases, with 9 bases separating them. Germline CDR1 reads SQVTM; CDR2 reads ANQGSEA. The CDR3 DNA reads TGCAGCGTTGTCGGCCCTACGAACACCGGGGAGCTGTTTTTT. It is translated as CSVVGPTNTGELFF.

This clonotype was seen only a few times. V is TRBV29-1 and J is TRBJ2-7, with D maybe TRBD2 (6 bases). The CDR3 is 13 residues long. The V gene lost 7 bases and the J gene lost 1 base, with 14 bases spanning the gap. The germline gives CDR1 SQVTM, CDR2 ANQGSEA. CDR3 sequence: CSAAQGGSYEQYF. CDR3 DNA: TGCAGCGCTGCCCAGGGAGGTTCCTACGAGCAGTACTTC.

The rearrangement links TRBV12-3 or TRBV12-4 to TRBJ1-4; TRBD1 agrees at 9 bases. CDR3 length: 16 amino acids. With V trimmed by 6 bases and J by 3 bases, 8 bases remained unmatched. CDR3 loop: CASSSGQGVSNEKLFF. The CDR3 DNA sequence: TGTGCCAGCAGCTCGGGACAGGGAGTATCTAATGAAAAACTGTTTTTT.

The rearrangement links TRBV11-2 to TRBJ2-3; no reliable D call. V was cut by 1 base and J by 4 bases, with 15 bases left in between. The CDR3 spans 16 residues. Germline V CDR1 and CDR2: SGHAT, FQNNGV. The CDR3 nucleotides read TGTGCCAGCAGCTTAGTGGGATCAACGGGTGCAGATACGCAGTATTTT. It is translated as CASSLVGSTGADTQYF.

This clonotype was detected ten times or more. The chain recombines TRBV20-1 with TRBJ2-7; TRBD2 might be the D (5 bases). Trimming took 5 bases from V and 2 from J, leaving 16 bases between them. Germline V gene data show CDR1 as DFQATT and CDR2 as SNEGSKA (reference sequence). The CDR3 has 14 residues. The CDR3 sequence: CSASRSGRTYEQYF. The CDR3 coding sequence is TGCAGTGCTTCCCGTAGTGGGAGAACCTACGAGCAGTACTTC.

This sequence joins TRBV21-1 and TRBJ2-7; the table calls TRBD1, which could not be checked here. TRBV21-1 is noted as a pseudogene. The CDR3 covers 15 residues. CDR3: CASSSWGDSSYEQYF. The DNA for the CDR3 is TGTGCCAGCAGCTCCTGGGGGGACAGTTCCTACGAGCAGTACTTC.

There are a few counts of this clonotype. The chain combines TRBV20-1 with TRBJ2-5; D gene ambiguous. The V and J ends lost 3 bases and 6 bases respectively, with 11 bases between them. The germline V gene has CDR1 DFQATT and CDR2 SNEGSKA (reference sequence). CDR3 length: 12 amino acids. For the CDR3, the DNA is TGCAGTGCTAGGCAAGGCGGACAGACCCAGTACTTC. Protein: CSARQGGQTQYF.

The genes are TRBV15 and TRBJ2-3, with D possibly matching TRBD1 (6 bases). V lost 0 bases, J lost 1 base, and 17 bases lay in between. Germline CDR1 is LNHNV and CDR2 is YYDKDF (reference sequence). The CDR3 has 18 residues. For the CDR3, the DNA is TGTGCCACCAGCAGAGATAGTCCGCCGGACAGCCGCACAGATACGCAGTATTTT. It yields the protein CATSRDSPPDSRTDTQYF.

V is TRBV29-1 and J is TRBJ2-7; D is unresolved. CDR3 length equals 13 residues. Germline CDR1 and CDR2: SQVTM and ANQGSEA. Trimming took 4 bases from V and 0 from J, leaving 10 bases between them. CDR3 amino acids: CSVVPENSYEQYF. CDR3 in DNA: TGCAGCGTTGTCCCCGAGAACTCCTACGAGCAGTACTTC.

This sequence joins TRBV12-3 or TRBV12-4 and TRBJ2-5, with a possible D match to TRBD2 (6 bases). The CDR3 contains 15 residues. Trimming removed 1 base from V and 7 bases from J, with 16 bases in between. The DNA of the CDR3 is TGTGCCAGCAGTTTAGGACTAGTGGGGGGTGGGACCCAGTACTTC. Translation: CASSLGLVGGGTQYF.

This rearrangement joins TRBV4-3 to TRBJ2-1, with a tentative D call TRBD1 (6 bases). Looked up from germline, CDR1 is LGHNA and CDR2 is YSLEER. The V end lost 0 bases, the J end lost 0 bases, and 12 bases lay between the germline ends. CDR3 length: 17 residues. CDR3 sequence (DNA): TGCGCCAGCAGCCAAGAGCCGGGACACGGCTCCTACAATGAGCAGTTCTTC. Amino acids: CASSQEPGHGSYNEQFF.

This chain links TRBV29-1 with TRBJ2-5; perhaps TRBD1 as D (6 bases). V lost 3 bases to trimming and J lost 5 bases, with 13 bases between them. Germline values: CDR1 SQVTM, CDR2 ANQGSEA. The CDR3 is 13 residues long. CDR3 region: CSVDHGTKETQYF. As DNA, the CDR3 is TGCAGCGTTGATCATGGGACAAAGGAGACCCAGTACTTC.

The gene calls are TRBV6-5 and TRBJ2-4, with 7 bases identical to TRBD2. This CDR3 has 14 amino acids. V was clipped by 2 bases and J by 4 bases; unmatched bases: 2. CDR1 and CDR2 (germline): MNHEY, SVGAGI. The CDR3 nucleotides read TGTGCCAGCAGTTACGGACTAGAAAAAAACATTCAGTACTTC. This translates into CASSYGLEKNIQYF.

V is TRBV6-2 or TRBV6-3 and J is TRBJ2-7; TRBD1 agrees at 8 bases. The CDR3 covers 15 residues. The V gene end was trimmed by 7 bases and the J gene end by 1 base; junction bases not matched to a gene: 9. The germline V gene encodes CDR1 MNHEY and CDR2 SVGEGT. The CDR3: CASKEDRVISYEQYF. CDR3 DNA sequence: TGTGCCAGCAAAGAGGACAGGGTGATTTCCTACGAGCAGTACTTC.

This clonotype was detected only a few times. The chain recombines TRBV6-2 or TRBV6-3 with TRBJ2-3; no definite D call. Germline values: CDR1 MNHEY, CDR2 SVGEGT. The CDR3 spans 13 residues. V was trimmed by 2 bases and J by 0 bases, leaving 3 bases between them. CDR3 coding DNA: TGTGCCAGCAGTTACGACAGCACAGATACGCAGTATTTT. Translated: CASSYDSTDTQYF.

The CDR3 coding sequence is TGCAGTGCTAAGAGGCTAGCGGAGGGGGATACGCAGTATTTT. Translation gives CSAKRLAEGDTQYF. The V call is TRBV20-1, the J call TRBJ2-3, with TRBD2 matching over 7 bases. The CDR3 covers 14 residues. V was pared by 4 bases and J by 6 bases, with 10 bases of the junction left unmatched. Looked up from germline, CDR1 is DFQATT and CDR2 is SNEGSKA (reference sequence).

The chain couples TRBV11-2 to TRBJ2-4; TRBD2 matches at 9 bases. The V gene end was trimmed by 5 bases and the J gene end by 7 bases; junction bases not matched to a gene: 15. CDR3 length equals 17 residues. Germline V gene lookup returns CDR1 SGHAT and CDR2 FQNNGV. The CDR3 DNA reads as TGTGCCAGCAGCAGATCGGGGACTAGCATTTTCCGGAACATTCAGTACTTC. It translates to CASSRSGTSIFRNIQYF.

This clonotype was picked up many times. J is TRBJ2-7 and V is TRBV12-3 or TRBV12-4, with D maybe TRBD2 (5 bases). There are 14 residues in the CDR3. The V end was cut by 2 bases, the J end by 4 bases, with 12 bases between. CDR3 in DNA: TGTGCCAGCAGTTTAAGCGGCGGACCTTACGAGCAGTACTTC. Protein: CASSLSGGPYEQYF.

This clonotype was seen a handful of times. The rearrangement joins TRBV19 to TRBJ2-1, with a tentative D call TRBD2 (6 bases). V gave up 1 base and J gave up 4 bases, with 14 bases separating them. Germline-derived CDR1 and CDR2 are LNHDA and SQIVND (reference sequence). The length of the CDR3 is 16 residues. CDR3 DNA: TGTGCCAGTAGTATAGTCCCGGGGGTGGCGTACAATGAGCAGTTCTTC. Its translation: CASSIVPGVAYNEQFF.

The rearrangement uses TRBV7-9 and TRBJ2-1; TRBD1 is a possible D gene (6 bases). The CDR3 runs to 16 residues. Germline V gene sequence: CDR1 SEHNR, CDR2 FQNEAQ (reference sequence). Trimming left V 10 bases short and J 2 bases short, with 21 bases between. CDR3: CATTSKTGRPYNEQFF. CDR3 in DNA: TGTGCCACAACCTCGAAGACAGGACGACCCTACAATGAGCAGTTCTTC. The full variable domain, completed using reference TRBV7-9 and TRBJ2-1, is DTGVSQNPRHKITKRGQNVTFRCDPISEHNRLYWYRQTLGQGPEFLTYFQNEAQLEKSRLLSDRFSAERPKGSFSTLEIQRTEQGDSAMYLCATTSKTGRPYNEQFFGPGTRLTVL.

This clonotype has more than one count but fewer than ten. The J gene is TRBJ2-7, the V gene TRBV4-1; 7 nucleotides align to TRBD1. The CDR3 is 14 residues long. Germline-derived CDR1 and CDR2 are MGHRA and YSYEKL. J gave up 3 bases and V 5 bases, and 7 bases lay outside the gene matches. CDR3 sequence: CASSTNRGGYEQYF. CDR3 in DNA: TGCGCCAGCAGCACCAACAGGGGCGGCTACGAGCAGTACTTC.

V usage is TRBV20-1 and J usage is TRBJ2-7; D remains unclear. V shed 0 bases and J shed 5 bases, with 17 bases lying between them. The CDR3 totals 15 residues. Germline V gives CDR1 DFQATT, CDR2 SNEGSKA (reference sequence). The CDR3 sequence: CSARDIRAPEHEQYF. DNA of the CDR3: TGCAGTGCTAGAGATATAAGGGCCCCTGAACACGAGCAGTACTTC.

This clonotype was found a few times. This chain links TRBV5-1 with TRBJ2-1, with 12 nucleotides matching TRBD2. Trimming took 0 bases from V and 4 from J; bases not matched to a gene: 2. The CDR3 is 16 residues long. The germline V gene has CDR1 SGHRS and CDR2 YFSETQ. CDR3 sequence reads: CASSLELAGGYNEQFF. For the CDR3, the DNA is TGCGCCAGCAGCTTGGAGCTAGCGGGAGGGTACAATGAGCAGTTCTTC.

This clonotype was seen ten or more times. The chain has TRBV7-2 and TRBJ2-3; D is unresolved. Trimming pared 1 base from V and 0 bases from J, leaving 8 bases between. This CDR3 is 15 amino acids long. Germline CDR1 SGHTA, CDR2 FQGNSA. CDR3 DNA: TGTGCCAGCAGCTTAGGCCTCAGGAGCACAGATACGCAGTATTTT. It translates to CASSLGLRSTDTQYF.

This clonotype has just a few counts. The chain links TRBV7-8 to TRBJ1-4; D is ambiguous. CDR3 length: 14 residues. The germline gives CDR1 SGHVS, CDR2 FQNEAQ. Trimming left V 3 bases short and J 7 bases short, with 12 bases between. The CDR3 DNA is TGTGCCAGCAGCTTCGAAGTTAGAGGTGAAAAACTGTTTTTT. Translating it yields CASSFEVRGEKLFF.

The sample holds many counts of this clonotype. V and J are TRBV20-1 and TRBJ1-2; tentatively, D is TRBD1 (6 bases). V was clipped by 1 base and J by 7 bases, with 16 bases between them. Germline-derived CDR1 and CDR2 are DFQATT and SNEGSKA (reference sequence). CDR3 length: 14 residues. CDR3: CSARVRGGRFGYTF. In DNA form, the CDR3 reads TGCAGTGCTAGAGTAAGGGGGGGACGATTTGGCTACACCTTC.

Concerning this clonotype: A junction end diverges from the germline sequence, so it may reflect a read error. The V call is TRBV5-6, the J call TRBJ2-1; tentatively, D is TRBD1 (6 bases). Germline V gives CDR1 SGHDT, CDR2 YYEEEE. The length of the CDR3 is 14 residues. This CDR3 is CVSSLQGTTGEQFF. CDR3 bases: TGTGTCAGCAGCTTACAGGGTACTACGGGTGAGCAGTTCTTC.

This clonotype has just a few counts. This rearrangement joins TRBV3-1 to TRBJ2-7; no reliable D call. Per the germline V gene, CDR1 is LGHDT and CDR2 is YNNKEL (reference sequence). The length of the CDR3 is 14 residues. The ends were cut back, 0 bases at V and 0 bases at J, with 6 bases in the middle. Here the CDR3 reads CASSQDHSSYEQYF. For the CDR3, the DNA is TGTGCCAGCAGCCAAGATCACAGCTCCTACGAGCAGTACTTC.

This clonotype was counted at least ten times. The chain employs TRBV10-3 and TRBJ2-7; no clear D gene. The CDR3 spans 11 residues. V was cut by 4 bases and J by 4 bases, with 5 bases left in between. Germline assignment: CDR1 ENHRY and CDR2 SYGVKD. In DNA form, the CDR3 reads TGTGCCATCAGTGGGAATTACGAGCAGTACTTC. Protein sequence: CAISGNYEQYF.